What follows are 19 T cell receptor beta chains derived from one specimen sequenced in a study of CD8 T cells in Susac syndrome. An input of roughly 0.5 to 1 ug of RNA was subjected to reverse transcription using random hexamers. TCRdb re-called the immunoSEQ multiplex PCR reads with MiXCR, one entry per CDR3 protein. The sample records just over 150,000 distinct CDR3 sequences, approximately 94% being singletons. The specimen was CD8+ T cells from PBMCs. These receptors were taken from a human donor with multiple sclerosis.

This clonotype is a singleton in its sample. The chain recombines TRBV29-1 with TRBJ1-2; the match to TRBD1 covers 12 bases. J lost 8 bases, V lost 3 bases, and 7 bases had no gene match. The CDR3 runs 14 residues. The V gene's germline CDR1 is SQVTM and CDR2 ANQGSEA. The CDR3 loop reads CSVEAGTGGKGYTF. CDR3 DNA: TGCAGCGTTGAGGCCGGGACAGGGGGCAAGGGCTACACCTTC.

This clonotype was found once. The CDR3 DNA follows: TGTGCCAGCCCGCGGGGACAGGGGGACACTGAAGCTTTCTTT. Its protein product is CASPRGQGDTEAFF. The chain joins TRBV2 to TRBJ1-1, with 11 bases matching TRBD1. The germline V gene encodes CDR1 SNHLY and CDR2 FYNNEI. V lost 8 bases to trimming and J lost 3 bases; unmatched junction nucleotides: 5. CDR3 size: 14 residues.

This rearrangement joins TRBV5-6 to TRBJ2-5; D remains unclear. Germline CDR1 and CDR2: SGHDT and YYEEEE. V was pared by 3 bases and J by 6 bases, with 9 bases between. The length of the CDR3 is 12 residues. The DNA of the CDR3 is TGTGCCAGCAGCTCCGGAATTAAGACCCAGTACTTC. Encoded protein: CASSSGIKTQYF.

V usage is TRBV7-9 and J usage is TRBJ2-6; D is ambiguous. The CDR3 contains 14 residues. Trimming cost V 5 bases and J 5 bases, with 10 bases left between them. Germline V lookup: CDR1 SEHNR, CDR2 FQNEAQ (reference sequence). The CDR3 nucleotides read TGTGCCAGCAGCCAAGGGAATCGGGCCAACGTCCTGACTTTC. As protein: CASSQGNRANVLTF.

The chain recombines TRBV30 with TRBJ2-2, with D perhaps TRBD1 or TRBD2 (5 bases each). Germline V lookup: CDR1 GTSNPN, CDR2 SVGIG (reference sequence). The CDR3 runs 14 residues. Trimming took 2 bases from V and 3 from J, leaving 10 bases between them. The CDR3 is CAWSMGDDTGELFF. The CDR3 DNA is TGTGCCTGGAGTATGGGGGACGACACCGGGGAGCTGTTTTTT.

The gene calls are TRBV10-3 and TRBJ2-1; 12 bases fit TRBD2. Germline V gene lookup returns CDR1 ENHRY and CDR2 SYGVKD. V trimming: 10 bases; J trimming: 2 bases; junction bases outside the gene matches: 6. This CDR3 is built from 15 residues. CDR3 DNA: TGTGCCACCTTGACTAGCGGGGGCCCCTACAATGAGCAGTTCTTC. It translates to CATLTSGGPYNEQFF.

The chain combines TRBV3-1 with TRBJ2-1; 8 nucleotides line up with TRBD1. CDR3 length: 16 residues. Germline-derived CDR1 and CDR2 are LGHDT and YNNKEL (reference sequence). J gave up 5 bases and V 2 bases, and 8 bases lay outside the gene matches. The chain's CDR3 is CASSQTRQGPDNEQFF. DNA of the CDR3: TGTGCCAGCAGCCAAACCAGACAGGGGCCAGACAATGAGCAGTTCTTC.

J is TRBJ1-2 and V is TRBV7-9; D is uncertain. The CDR3 covers 14 residues. Germline assignment: CDR1 SEHNR and CDR2 FQNEAQ (reference sequence). The V gene lost 1 base and the J gene lost 4 bases, with 10 bases spanning the gap. This CDR3 is CASSLEGGRYGYTF. The CDR3 nucleotides read TGTGCCAGCAGCTTAGAAGGCGGCCGCTATGGCTACACCTTC.

The rearrangement joins TRBV27 to TRBJ2-7, with TRBD1 as a possible D gene (6 bases). The germline CDR1 and CDR2 sequences are MNHEY and SMNVEV (reference sequence). CDR3 length: 16 amino acids. V lost 6 bases to trimming and J lost 3 bases, with 21 bases between them. The CDR3 sequence is CASSHSGTSGYYEQYF. CDR3 nucleotide sequence: TGTGCCAGCAGCCACTCCGGGACATCGGGATACTACGAGCAGTACTTC.

The chain uses TRBV5-4 and TRBJ2-7; D is possibly TRBD2 (5 bases). V was clipped by 1 base and J by 7 bases, with 9 bases between them. This CDR3 region has 12 residues. The germline V gene encodes CDR1 SGHNT and CDR2 YYREEE (reference sequence). This CDR3 is CASSLPSGEQYF. The CDR3 region has the DNA TGTGCCAGCAGCTTGCCCTCGGGGGAGCAGTACTTC.

The rearrangement joins TRBV9 to TRBJ2-5, with D possibly matching TRBD2 (6 bases). The CDR3 is 13 residues long. V lost 3 bases to trimming and J lost 4 bases, with 10 bases between them. Germline V gene data show CDR1 as SGDLS and CDR2 as YYNGEE. CDR3 sequence reads: CASSGLVGETQYF. The CDR3 nucleotides read TGTGCCAGCAGCGGACTAGTGGGAGAGACCCAGTACTTC.

This clonotype was found once. The chain has TRBV7-9 and TRBJ2-7, with D possibly being TRBD2 (5 bases). V was shortened by 2 bases and J by 1 base, with 6 bases between the two germline ends. The CDR3 covers 13 residues. Germline values: CDR1 SEHNR, CDR2 FQNEAQ (reference sequence). Here the CDR3 DNA reads TGTGCCAGCAGCTTACCGGGGTCCTACGAGCAGTACTTC. Amino acid sequence: CASSLPGSYEQYF.

The V gene is TRBV2, the J gene TRBJ2-7; 7 nucleotides align to TRBD1. After removal of 5 bases from V and 2 bases from J, the junction contained 3 bases not matched to a gene. The length of the CDR3 is 13 residues. Germline values: CDR1 SNHLY, CDR2 FYNNEI. CDR3 sequence: CASSTDRPYEQYF. The CDR3 DNA reads TGTGCCAGCAGTACGGACAGGCCCTACGAGCAGTACTTC.

The CDR3 loop is CASSLSTGGQYF. The CDR3 DNA reads TGTGCCAGCAGCCTAAGCACAGGGGGGCAGTACTTC. V and J are TRBV13 and TRBJ2-7; 8 bases are shared with TRBD1. The CDR3 consists of 12 residues. Germline V gene data show CDR1 as PRHDT and CDR2 as FYEKMQ (reference sequence). Losses at the gene ends were 5 bases for V and 9 bases for J; bases not matched to a gene: 6.

The V gene is TRBV19, the J gene TRBJ1-2; D remains ambiguous. This CDR3 contains 14 residues. Germline loops: CDR1 LNHDA, CDR2 SQIVND (reference sequence). V shed 4 bases and J shed 3 bases, with 12 bases lying between them. The CDR3 DNA sequence: TGTGCCAGTAGTACCACGGGCTGGGACTATGGCTACACCTTC. Translating gives CASSTTGWDYGYTF.

The chain is built from TRBV29-1 and TRBJ2-2, with D possibly being TRBD1 (5 bases). The V gene's germline CDR1 is SQVTM and CDR2 ANQGSEA. The CDR3 runs 12 residues. V was cut by 3 bases and J by 6 bases, with 8 bases left in between. Here the CDR3 reads CSVDTGAGELFF. The CDR3 DNA sequence: TGCAGCGTTGATACAGGTGCCGGGGAGCTGTTTTTT.

In this sample, this clonotype turned up a few times. J is TRBJ2-1 and V is TRBV27; weak D call: TRBD2 (6 bases). The CDR3 spans 13 residues. Germline lookup yields CDR1 MNHEY and CDR2 SMNVEV (reference sequence). The V end lost 3 bases, the J end lost 5 bases, and 8 bases lay between the germline ends. CDR3 in amino acids: CASSFGGDNEQFF. The CDR3 coding sequence is TGTGCCAGCAGTTTTGGAGGGGACAATGAGCAGTTCTTC.

This chain links TRBV10-2 with TRBJ1-2; TRBD1 is a possible D gene (5 bases). The CDR3 spans 11 residues. CDR1 is WSHSY and CDR2 is SAAADI in the germline V gene. The V end was cut by 8 bases, the J end by 6 bases, with 10 bases between. This CDR3 reads CASGRGDGYTF. CDR3 DNA: TGCGCCAGCGGCAGAGGGGATGGCTACACCTTC.

This clonotype was seen a few times. J is TRBJ1-5 and V is TRBV27; weak D call: TRBD1 (6 bases). V was pared by 6 bases and J by 3 bases, with 12 bases between. Germline lookup yields CDR1 MNHEY and CDR2 SMNVEV (reference sequence). This CDR3 has 14 residues. The CDR3 spells CASSLTGVNQPQHF. In DNA form, the CDR3 reads TGTGCCAGCAGCCTGACAGGAGTCAATCAGCCCCAGCATTTT.